A selection of T cell receptor beta chains follows, all from one sample in a study of cytomegalovirus exposure and HLA in healthy donors. Data came from immunoSEQ multiplex PCR; TCRdb stores just in-frame clones and leaves some out. The table includes about 120,000 clones, 85% detected once. Sequenced input: PBMCs. The origin of the receptors is a woman aged 25 to 39 in good health and CMV-seronegative. The CDR3 runs from the conserved cysteine through the conserved F or W. A D gene is named only where the DNA matches it firmly. Not every row has a clone size; where given, it reads once, few, many or a size class.

v_call,d_call,j_call,clone_size,cdr3_aa,cdr3_nt
TRBV19,.,TRBJ2-7,.,CASSIEDTVPYEQYF,TGTGCCAGTAGTATAGAGGACACCGTCCCCTACGAGCAGTACTTC
TRBV9,.,TRBJ2-5,.,CASSAGSPQETQYF,TGTGCCAGCAGCGCAGGGTCCCCCCAAGAGACCCAGTACTTC
TRBV2,.,TRBJ1-2,.,CASSEIRSRAGYTF,TGTGCCAGCAGTGAAATAAGGTCCAGGGCGGGCTACACCTTC
TRBV4-1,TRBD1,TRBJ2-7,.,CASSHEQGTYEQYF,TGCGCCAGCAGCCACGAACAGGGGACCTACGAGCAGTACTTC
TRBV11-3,.,TRBJ2-2,.,CASSFSGTNTGELFF,TGTGCCAGCAGCTTCTCAGGGACGAACACCGGGGAGCTGTTTTTT
TRBV5-1,.,TRBJ2-7,.,CASSLGQGGEQYF,TGCGCCAGCAGCTTGGGGCAGGGGGGCGAGCAGTACTTC
TRBV7-2,.,TRBJ1-3,.,CASSAGTVGNTIYF,TGTGCCAGCAGCGCCGGGACTGTTGGAAACACCATATATTTT
TRBV18,TRBD1,TRBJ2-7,.,CASSQRGQGDYEQYF,TGTGCCAGCTCTCAACGAGGGCAGGGGGACTACGAGCAGTACTTC
TRBV27,TRBD1,TRBJ2-3,few,CASSVDRERADTQYF,TGTGCCAGCAGTGTCGACAGGGAGCGAGCAGATACGCAGTATTTT
TRBV6-1,.,TRBJ1-2,.,CASTGVLYGYTF,TGTGCCAGCACAGGGGTCCTCTATGGCTACACCTTC
TRBV5-6,.,TRBJ1-1,.,CASSIPRGSNTEAFF,TGTGCCAGCAGCATCCCCAGGGGATCGAACACTGAAGCTTTCTTT
TRBV5-5,.,TRBJ2-2,once,CASSHPSANTGELFF,TGTGCCAGCAGTCACCCGTCGGCGAACACCGGGGAGCTGTTTTTT
TRBV7-2,TRBD1,TRBJ2-7,.,CASSLDRGSYEQYF,TGTGCCAGCAGCTTGGACAGGGGAAGCTACGAGCAGTACTTC
TRBV28,.,TRBJ2-7,.,CASSSGKSYEQYF,TGTGCCAGCAGTTCCGGGAAATCGTACGAGCAGTACTTC
TRBV6-6,TRBD1,TRBJ1-2,.,CASSWTGDAYGYTF,TGTGCCAGCAGCTGGACAGGGGATGCCTATGGCTACACCTTC
TRBV2,.,TRBJ1-5,.,CASSEGRGTNQPQHF,TGTGCCAGCAGTGAGGGCAGGGGAACCAATCAGCCCCAGCATTTT
TRBV11-3,TRBD2,TRBJ2-7,.,CASSPRLAGGYEQYF,TGTGCCAGCAGCCCCCGACTAGCGGGGGGGTACGAGCAGTACTTC
TRBV9,.,TRBJ2-7,.,CASSLASVGYEQYF,TGTGCCAGCAGCTTGGCTAGCGTAGGCTACGAGCAGTACTTC
TRBV25-1,.,TRBJ2-3,.,CASSAVTSPDTQYF,TGTGCCAGCAGTGCCGTGACTAGTCCGGATACGCAGTATTTT
TRBV18,.,TRBJ1-2,.,CASARADFNYGYTF,TGTGCCAGTGCCCGGGCGGACTTTAACTATGGCTACACCTTC
TRBV5-1,.,TRBJ1-2,.,CASSLEADYGYTF,TGCGCCAGCAGCTTGGAGGCGGACTATGGCTACACCTTC
TRBV7-9,.,TRBJ1-1,once,CASVLEGNTEAFF,TGTGCCAGCGTCTTGGAGGGGAACACTGAAGCTTTCTTT
TRBV11-2,.,TRBJ1-2,.,CASSLWGGGTDNYGYTF,TGTGCCAGCAGCTTGTGGGGTGGGGGGACGGACAACTATGGCTACACCTTC
TRBV27,.,TRBJ2-6,.,CASSFGGSGANVLTF,TGTGCCAGCAGTTTCGGGGGCTCTGGGGCCAACGTCCTGACTTTC
TRBV19,.,TRBJ2-7,once,CASSPRDTYEQYF,TGTGCCAGTAGTCCTCGCGATACCTACGAGCAGTACTTC
TRBV27,TRBD1,TRBJ1-2,.,CASSPAAGTANYGYTF,TGTGCCAGCAGTCCCGCCGCCGGGACAGCTAACTATGGCTACACCTTC
TRBV4-1,.,TRBJ1-1,.,CASSQEHNTEAFF,TGCGCCAGCAGCCAAGAACACAACACTGAAGCTTTCTTT
TRBV6-6,.,TRBJ1-3,.,CASSYPLSSGNTIYF,TGTGCCAGCAGTTACCCCCTAAGCTCTGGAAACACCATATATTTT
TRBV7-9,TRBD1,TRBJ1-2,.,CASSLVGRGQIDYGYTF,TGTGCCAGCAGCTTAGTGGGCAGGGGGCAGATCGACTATGGCTACACCTTC
TRBV6-5,.,TRBJ2-2,.,CASSYEATGELFF,TGTGCCAGCAGTTACGAGGCCACCGGGGAGCTGTTTTTT
TRBV30,.,TRBJ1-4,.,CAWSLQGFGNEKLFF,TGTGCCTGGAGTCTACAGGGATTCGGTAATGAAAAACTGTTTTTT
TRBV5-4,.,TRBJ1-2,.,CASSFVRGNYGYTF,TGTGCCAGCAGCTTTGTTCGCGGTAACTATGGCTACACCTTC
TRBV15,TRBD2,TRBJ2-3,.,CATSRDGLAGGPDTQYF,TGTGCCACCAGCAGAGATGGACTAGCGGGGGGGCCAGATACGCAGTATTTT
TRBV5-4,TRBD2,TRBJ2-5,.,CASSWAGLAEETQYF,TGTGCCAGCAGCTGGGCCGGGCTAGCGGAAGAGACCCAGTACTTC
TRBV2,.,TRBJ2-5,.,CASRHPGQLHPGAQYF,TGTGCCAGCCGACACCCGGGACAGCTCCACCCGGGGGCCCAGTACTTC
TRBV10-3,.,TRBJ2-3,.,CAISDTGSTDTQYF,TGTGCCATCAGTGACACAGGGAGCACAGATACGCAGTATTTT
TRBV18,TRBD1,TRBJ1-2,.,CASSPKDRGHGYTF,TGTGCCAGCTCACCTAAGGACAGGGGTCATGGCTACACCTTC
TRBV4-1,TRBD2,TRBJ2-7,.,CASSQELAGVSSYEQYF,TGCGCCAGCAGCCAAGAGTTGGCGGGGGTGAGCTCCTACGAGCAGTACTTC
TRBV29-1,.,TRBJ2-7,.,CSFVDSYEQYF,TGCAGCTTTGTGGACAGCTACGAGCAGTACTTC
TRBV6-5,TRBD1,TRBJ2-7,.,CASSYNRGPYEQYF,TGTGCCAGCAGTTACAACAGGGGGCCGTACGAGCAGTACTTC